Listed here is a single T cell receptor (beta chain). What this receptor recognizes is not known. No much larger clonotype is one base removed from it; base qualities were not supplied. The data originate from a study of identical twins (dated by TCRdb to 2015 to 2016). Study-level background: To test whether fetal clonotypes persist, the study used deep sequencing on TCR alpha and beta repertoires from monozygotic twins, unrelated adults of various ages, and cord blood. Replicate twin experiments were performed at different times using different library preparation protocols to rule out contamination.

Every donor was a healthy Caucasian. Three unrelated non-twin adults were additionally sequenced: a male aged 18 to 30, a male aged 50 to 59 and a female aged 50 to 59. Miltenyi CD45RO+ enrichment and human naive T-cell isolation kits were used to isolate memory (CD45RO+) and naive T cells from PBMC. The study at large found these results: Abundant cord blood beta clonotypes carried fewer insertions; young adult naive repertoires showed a weaker similar trend, while memory repertoires showed none. Zero-insertion analyses could be partly confounded by invariant T cells such as MAIT and iNKT, although diverse VJ usage argued against such confounding for most clonotypes. Recombination models systematically underestimated out-of-frame TCR alpha sharing in monozygotic twins but agreed with sharing between unrelated individuals. Out-of-frame TCR alpha sequences shared between twins showed an excess of low generation-probability sequences compared with coincidental sharing between unrelated individuals. Because the same donors could not be followed over many years, the conclusions depended on cross-sectional statistical analysis. In beta out-of-frame sequences, excess twin sharing was weaker, because having fewer shared sequences lowered the signal-to-noise ratio.

Library preparation employed 5' RACE. The run used an Illumina HiSeq 2000. Template switching added a universal primer binding site, and the final cDNA carried a unique molecular identifier that allowed TCR cDNA molecules to be counted accurately. Specific primers in the conserved constant-segment region were used to synthesize first-strand cDNA for TCR alpha and beta chains. Each cDNA library was double barcoded, with a SMART-Mk sample barcode plus Illumina barcodes, to control for contamination. TruSeq adapter sequences, together with Illumina sample barcodes, were added in two successive PCR steps. Sequencing of the TCR alpha and beta cDNA libraries was done on the Illumina HiSeq platform using custom primers. The authors' analysis ran thus. Unique molecular identifiers were extracted from raw reads with MiGEC, and CDR3 positions were determined with MiXCR. For each individual, recombination models were inferred using an EM algorithm with the repgenHMM and IGoR tools. The analysis of shared clonotypes was done with the tcR package in R, with sharing normalized by the product of cloneset sizes. Out-of-frame nonproductive sequences were analyzed to study raw recombination free of thymic and clonal selection effects. TCRdb's own reprocessing of the public reads used fastp at Q25 and MiXCR and kept productive beta chains. Rows are unified per CDR3 protein, each entry keeping the most common DNA and genes. For this entry, the V and J calls and clone size follow TCRdb and not the study's own pipeline. For this sample the table gives approximately 700,000 distinct CDR3 sequences, of which approximately 6% were detected only once. The biggest ten clones account for around 1.9% of the sample.

The receptor's source is a young man in good health. Sequencing was carried out using naive T cells sorted from blood. The cell subset or site label of this sample denotes: cells isolated with a human naive T-cell isolation kit.

The DNA sequence is given as TGTGCCAGCAGCTTAGCCGGGAGGGAGTATGAGCAGTTCTTC. Its coded protein is CASSLAGREYEQFF. The V and J segments used are TRBV11-3 and TRBJ2-1, and 8 junction bases match TRBD2. Including cysteine and phenylalanine, the CDR3 has 14 amino acids. Only the CDR3 DNA stays, 42 bases, in frame from base 1. Sequences SGHNT (CDR1) and YENEEA (CDR2) are obtained from the germline V gene. Trimming accounts for 1 base at V and 8 bases at J, while the number of junction bases matched to no gene is 4.